This T cell receptor beta chain appears in the sequencing data of a study of spatial heterogeneity in lung cancer. Study-wide background: PBMC collected at follow-up were sequenced when available, a median of around 2 years after resection. Alpha-chain sequences were consistently detected less often than beta-chain sequences. Study-wide results and limits: Ubiquitous expanded tumor TCRs appeared in blood more at resection than follow-up.

A few counts support this clonotype. Antigen unknown. Time point meaning: blood at routine non-recurrence follow-up after resection. The authors sequenced whole RNA from tumor, nontumor lung or frozen PBMC without sorting. On each TCR cDNA molecule, a unique molecular identifier was present. MiXCR, applied by TCRdb to the 5' RACE reads, yields one record per CDR3 protein. The sample lists 25,000 to 30,000 distinct CDR3 sequences, 5% to 6.5% seen once, with 20% to 25% in the top ten. The CDR3 totals 12 residues. Germline lookup yields CDR1 SNHLY and CDR2 FYNNEI. V dropped 4 bases and J dropped 3 bases, with 7 bases sitting between them.

Sequencing used PBMCs, obtained at follow-up. The chain carries TRBV2 and TRBJ2-7; D gene uncertain. The source is a male donor with early-stage non-small cell lung cancer. CDR3 loop: CASSVLSYEQYV. CDR3 nucleotide sequence: TGTGCCAGCAGTGTTCTCAGCTACGAGCAGTACGTC.